Included here is one TCR beta chain sequence, with context. After removal of 1 base from V and 1 base from J, the junction contained 3 bases not matched to a gene. The CDR3 totals 16 residues. The germline V gene has CDR1 MGHRA and CDR2 YSYEKL. The entry originates in a study of T cell changes during pregnancy in multiple sclerosis. Produced via immunoSEQ multiplex PCR; TCRdb's table is partial and in-frame only. The table lists 83,000 or so clones, 94% of them singletons, with about 1.7% in the top ten. The chain joins TRBV4-1 to TRBJ1-5; 8 bases line up with TRBD1. Sequencing was performed on peripheral blood, taken after pregnancy. This TCR derives from a female donor in good health, enrolled as a control in a pregnancy study. The CDR3 coding sequence is TGCGCCAGCAGCCAAGGACAGGGGAACAGCAATCAGCCCCAGCATTTT. Translation gives CASSQGQGNSNQPQHF.